This passage covers 16 T cell receptor beta chains from one sample sequenced in a study of low-dose radiotherapy and immunotherapy resistance in tumors. TRAV and TRBV primers primed cDNA for both TCRalpha and TCRbeta. TCR amplification involved 20 PCR cycles with a constant-region primer and V-primer adapter. One entry per CDR3 protein, called by TCRdb with MiXCR from the reads. The table shows tens of thousands of distinct CDR3 sequences, with around a fifth occurring only once. Time point specified: after trial treatment. Treatment denoted: LDRT plus nivolumab, ipilimumab, low-dose cyclophosphamide and aspirin (RACIN trial). The sample in question was PBMCs, obtained after low-dose radiotherapy plus immunotherapy. These receptors were taken from a female donor with ovarian cancer.

This clonotype was counted at least ten times. The chain couples TRBV20-1 to TRBJ2-3, with D uncertain. The length of the CDR3 is 14 residues. V gave up 0 bases and J gave up 1 base, with 8 bases separating them. Germline V gene data show CDR1 as DFQATT and CDR2 as SNEGSKA (reference sequence). The chain's CDR3 is CSARDKRGTDTQYF. CDR3 nucleotides: TGCAGTGCTAGAGATAAGCGAGGCACAGATACGCAGTATTTT.

This clonotype occurred many times. This chain connects TRBV28 to TRBJ2-7, with TRBD2 matching 8 bases. CDR3 size: 14 residues. The germline gives CDR1 MDHEN, CDR2 SYDVKM. The V segment lost 7 bases and the J segment 5 bases; nucleotides outside the gene matches: 10. This CDR3 reads CASTNNGGGHEQYF. DNA for the CDR3: TGTGCCAGCACCAATAACGGGGGGGGCCACGAGCAGTACTTC.

Remarks on this clonotype: A far larger clone lies a single base away; this is likely a read error. The chain recombines TRBV28 with TRBJ2-7; 10 nucleotides match TRBD2. Germline lookup yields CDR1 MDHEN and CDR2 SYDVKM. After removal of 6 bases from V and 7 bases from J, the junction contained 15 bases not matched to a gene. This CDR3 has 16 amino acids. CDR3 coding DNA: TGTGCCAGCAGATTAGCGGGGGGCCGTTCTTACAATGAGCAGTACTTC. Its translation: CASRLAGGRSYNEQYF.

In this sample, this clonotype turned up many times. The rearrangement links TRBV6-2 or TRBV6-3 to TRBJ2-7; D gene unclear. Looked up from germline, CDR1 is MNHEY and CDR2 is SVGEGT. V was pared by 2 bases and J by 4 bases, with 3 bases between. CDR3 size: 11 residues. Written as DNA, the CDR3 is TGTGCCAGCAGTTACAATTACGAGCAGTACTTC. It encodes CASSYNYEQYF.

The rearrangement joins TRBV5-1 to TRBJ1-2; 7 nucleotides agree with TRBD1. CDR1 is SGHRS, CDR2 YFSETQ, per germline. V shed 4 bases, J shed 4 bases, and the junction held 7 bases outside the gene matches. The CDR3 contains 14 residues. CDR3 sequence reads: CASSGGTVGYGYTF. The CDR3 DNA reads TGCGCCAGCAGCGGAGGGACAGTCGGCTATGGCTACACCTTC.

This clonotype was seen at least ten times. The CDR3 sequence: CSVRTSGGNTGELFF. CDR3 coding DNA: TGCAGCGTTCGGACTAGCGGGGGGAACACCGGGGAGCTGTTTTTT. The chain couples TRBV29-1 to TRBJ2-2; 13 bases line up with TRBD2. Per germline, CDR1 SQVTM and CDR2 ANQGSEA. The junction had 1 base not matched to a gene; V was cut back by 5 bases and J by 1 base. CDR3 length equals 15 residues.

This clonotype was picked up many times. V and J are TRBV5-1 and TRBJ2-7; D call uncertain. This CDR3 is built from 14 residues. Per germline, CDR1 SGHRS and CDR2 YFSETQ. Trimming left V 0 bases short and J 0 bases short, with 7 bases between. The CDR3, as DNA: TGCGCCAGCAGCTTGGCGACTTCCTCCTACGAGCAGTACTTC. It translates to CASSLATSSYEQYF.

This clonotype was observed at least ten times. The V call is TRBV7-9, the J call TRBJ1-2, with 11 bases that match TRBD1. This CDR3 has 14 residues. Germline loops: CDR1 SEHNR, CDR2 FQNEAQ (reference sequence). V lost 5 bases and J lost 7; bases outside the gene matches: 6. The CDR3 DNA sequence: TGTGCCAGCAGCCGGATCGGACAGGGGGCTGGCTACACCTTC. It translates to CASSRIGQGAGYTF.

The chain recombines TRBV7-2 with TRBJ2-1, with D maybe TRBD1 (7 bases). Germline CDR1 reads SGHTA; CDR2 reads FQGNSA. The V gene lost 5 bases and the J gene lost 6 bases, with 20 bases spanning the gap. The CDR3 loop spans 16 amino acids. The CDR3 loop reads CASSTRQGAGSNEQFF. CDR3 nucleotides: TGTGCCAGCAGCACCCGACAGGGCGCGGGGTCCAATGAGCAGTTCTTC.

This clonotype was recorded many times. V usage is TRBV10-2 and J usage is TRBJ2-1; 9 bases are shared with TRBD2. The CDR3 length is 13 residues. Germline values: CDR1 WSHSY, CDR2 SAAADI. The J segment lost 10 bases and the V segment lost 8 bases, leaving 9 bases of the junction unmatched. CDR3 region: CASERGRAREQFF. CDR3 DNA sequence: TGCGCCAGCGAGCGCGGGAGGGCCCGAGAGCAGTTCTTC.

V and J are TRBV6-2 or TRBV6-3 and TRBJ2-1, with 9 bases identical to TRBD2. The V segment lost 5 bases and the J segment 7 bases; nucleotides outside the gene matches: 12. Looked up from germline, CDR1 is MNHEY and CDR2 is SVGEGT. The CDR3 totals 16 residues. CDR3 protein: CASSEVFAGGRNEQFF. The CDR3 nucleotides are TGTGCCAGCAGTGAAGTATTTGCGGGGGGGCGGAATGAGCAGTTCTTC.

Ten or more counts support this clonotype. The chain uses TRBV5-1 and TRBJ1-6; TRBD1 matches 7 bases. From germline, CDR1 is SGHRS and CDR2 YFSETQ. The CDR3 covers 17 residues. After removal of 4 bases from V and 6 bases from J, the junction contained 13 bases not matched to a gene. CDR3 sequence reads: CASSPNFNRDSNSPLHF. CDR3 sequence (DNA): TGCGCCAGCAGCCCTAATTTCAACCGGGACAGTAATTCACCCCTCCACTTT. The whole variable domain, remainder taken from reference TRBV5-1 and TRBJ1-6, is KAGVTQTPRYLIKTRGQQVTLSCSPISGHRSVSWYQQTPGQGLQFLFEYFSETQRNKGNFPGRFSGRQFSNSRSEMNVSTLELGDSALYLCASSPNFNRDSNSPLHFGNGTRLTVT.

Note on this clonotype: This likely traces to a read error, being one base from a far larger clone. The CDR3 nucleotides are TGTGCCACCCGGGCAGCTTACAATGAGCAGTACTTC. Amino acid sequence: CATRAAYNEQYF. The V and J genes are TRBV28 and TRBJ2-5; no definite D call. Germline CDR1 and CDR2: MDHEN and SYDVKM. This CDR3 contains 12 residues. Trimming stripped 10 bases from V and 11 bases from J, with 20 bases between. The full variable domain, in which reference TRBV28 and TRBJ2-5 provide the parts outside the CDR3, is DVKVTQSSRYLVKRTGEKVFLECVQDMDHENMFWYRQDPGLGLRLIYFSYDVKMKEKGDIPEGYSVSREKKERFSLILESASTNQTSMYLCATRAAYNEQYFGPGTRLLVL.

This clonotype showed up many times. One junction end does not reproduce the germline sequence, and a read error may be involved. The gene calls are TRBV10-3 and TRBJ2-3, with 7 bases matching TRBD2. CDR3 length: 15 residues. Germline assignment: CDR1 ENHRY and CDR2 SYGVKD. The CDR3 protein is CAISSLAPSIDTQYF. The CDR3 DNA follows: TGTGCCATCAGTTCACTAGCGCCGAGCATAGATACGCAGTATTTT.

This clonotype was observed many times. This chain joins TRBV9 and TRBJ1-6, with D possibly matching TRBD1 (5 bases). V was trimmed by 0 bases and J by 3 bases, leaving 16 bases between them. Per the germline V gene, CDR1 is SGDLS and CDR2 is YYNGEE. The CDR3 covers 18 residues. The CDR3 sequence is CASSVDDGAVSYNSPLHF. As DNA, the CDR3 is TGTGCCAGCAGCGTAGATGACGGGGCGGTTAGCTATAATTCACCCCTCCACTTT.

The CDR3 DNA sequence: TGTGCCAGTAGTATGACAGGGCCGGAGACCCAGTACTTC. Its protein is CASSMTGPETQYF. The chain links TRBV19 to TRBJ2-5; 7 nucleotides match TRBD1. The CDR3 totals 13 residues. Unmatched junction bases numbered 3, after V lost 3 bases and J lost 5 bases. The V gene's germline CDR1 is LNHDA and CDR2 SQIVND (reference sequence).